Below, one TCR beta chain is given with its context. The antigen is undetermined. This sample was included in a study of T cell responses to AZD1222 COVID-19 vaccine. Overall study context: Second-dose groups at about 4 or about 12 weeks were pooled.

V lost 3 bases to trimming and J lost 1 base, with 10 bases between them. In germline, CDR1 is MGHDK, CDR2 SYGVNS. The CDR3 is made up of 14 amino acids. Repertoires were generated with immunoSEQ multiplex PCR, while TCRdb's copy carries only in-frame clones and drops some. Altogether 130,000 or so clones are present, 94% being singletons, with the ten largest covering roughly 6.6%. Whole-study results and caveats: Seropositivity was recorded at baseline in only six AZD1222 recipients. Among spike-specific TCRs, nearly half reportedly target unmutated variant regions. The donor group comprised mostly white British people and more females; the analysis possibly underestimated clonal diversity.

V usage is TRBV25-1 and J usage is TRBJ2-7, with D perhaps matching TRBD1 or TRBD2 (5 bases each). The origin of this receptor is an adult in good health. Sequences were derived from peripheral blood, sampled on day 0 of AZD1222 vaccination. The CDR3, as DNA: TGTGCCAGCAGTGATTGGGACGGATCCTACGAGCAGTACTTC. It codes for CASSDWDGSYEQYF.